Listed below are T cell receptor beta chains from one sample, sequenced in a study of T cells in Graves' hyperthyroidism and ophthalmopathy. TCRdb called the multiplex PCR reads again in MiXCR, with one record for every CDR3 protein. The data show 300,000 to 450,000 distinct CDR3 sequences, about 15% seen once. The sequenced material came from blood. The origin of the receptors is a woman aged 60-70 years with Graves' hyperthyroidism. Each CDR3 is given with its conserved first and last residue. The D gene is left open where the match is weak. Rows give clone size only sometimes, using once, few, many, or a class for an expanded clone.

d_gene | abundance | j_gene | v_gene | CDR3aa | CDR3nt
TRBD1 | many | TRBJ1-1 | TRBV30 | CAWSTGERTEAFF | TGTGCCTGGAGTACAGGGGAGAGGACTGAAGCTTTCTTT
. | . | TRBJ2-2 | TRBV11-2 | CASRFRVGPSTGELFF | TGTGCCAGCAGGTTCAGGGTCGGGCCCTCCACCGGGGAGCTGTTTTTT
TRBD1 | many | TRBJ1-5 | TRBV2 | CASSGTGSNQPQHF | TGTGCCAGCAGTGGGACAGGTAGCAATCAGCCCCAGCATTTT
TRBD2 | many | TRBJ2-3 | TRBV28 | CASRDSGSTDTQYF | TGTGCCAGCAGGGATAGCGGGAGCACAGATACGCAGTATTTT
. | . | TRBJ2-7 | TRBV6-2/TRBV6-3 | CASSYSETSPPYEQYF | TGTGCCAGCAGTTACTCCGAGACTAGTCCCCCCTACGAGCAGTACTTC
TRBD1 | many | TRBJ2-1 | TRBV24-1 | CATSGGQTYNEQFF | TGTGCCACCAGTGGGGGACAGACCTACAATGAGCAGTTCTTC
. | many | TRBJ2-1 | TRBV20-1 | CSASPTGFSYNEQFF | TGCAGTGCTAGTCCGACTGGGTTCTCCTACAATGAGCAGTTCTTC
. | many | TRBJ2-7 | TRBV6-5 | CASQLRWGSLYEQYF | TGTGCCAGCCAACTTCGCTGGGGGAGTTTATACGAGCAGTACTTC
. | few | TRBJ2-7 | TRBV20-1 | CSAIPRGYEQYF | TGCAGTGCTATACCCAGGGGCTACGAGCAGTACTTC
TRBD1 | . | TRBJ1-2 | TRBV19 | CASSGAPGQGALVYGYTF | TGTGCCAGTAGTGGAGCCCCGGGACAGGGGGCGCTGGTCTATGGCTACACCTTC
. | many | TRBJ2-2 | TRBV2 | CASSEVSGYTGELFF | TGTGCCAGCAGTGAAGTCTCTGGTTACACCGGGGAGCTGTTTTTT
TRBD1 | once | TRBJ2-2 | TRBV30 | CAWHRGVSGELFF | TGTGCCTGGCACAGGGGAGTTTCCGGGGAGCTGTTTTTT
TRBD1 | many | TRBJ1-2 | TRBV3-1 | CASSQEVRGYGYTF | TGTGCCAGCAGCCAAGAGGTCAGGGGGTATGGCTACACCTTC
TRBD2 | many | TRBJ2-1 | TRBV3-1 | CASRPTSGISYNEQFF | TGTGCCAGCAGGCCAACTAGCGGGATCTCCTACAATGAGCAGTTCTTC
. | few | TRBJ2-1 | TRBV7-9 | CASSLGGRSRSSYNEQFF | TGTGCCAGCAGCTTAGGGGGGCGAAGTCGAAGCTCCTACAATGAGCAGTTCTTC
. | . | TRBJ1-5 | TRBV2 | CASRRAATSDQPQHF | TGTGCCAGCAGGAGAGCCGCGACATCGGATCAGCCCCAGCATTTT
. | few | TRBJ1-3 | TRBV19 | CASSLETGSSGNTIYF | TGTGCCAGTAGTCTTGAGACAGGCTCCTCTGGAAACACCATATATTTT
TRBD2 | . | TRBJ2-1 | TRBV6-5 | CASSYSRVPQGGGYNEQFF | TGTGCCAGCAGTTACTCGAGGGTCCCCCAGGGCGGGGGCTACAATGAGCAGTTCTTC
. | many | TRBJ2-7 | TRBV3-1 | CASSFAEDLEQYF | TGTGCCAGCAGCTTCGCCGAGGACTTGGAGCAGTACTTC
. | many | TRBJ1-2 | TRBV5-1 | CASRASYGYTF | TGCGCCAGCAGGGCAAGCTATGGCTACACCTTC
TRBD2 | many | TRBJ2-7 | TRBV5-1 | CASRLAGGPMGEQYF | TGCGCCAGCAGGCTAGCGGGAGGGCCTATGGGGGAGCAGTACTTC
. | . | TRBJ2-7 | TRBV5-1 | CASSLELPAHEQYF | TGCGCCAGCAGCTTGGAGTTACCGGCGCACGAGCAGTACTTC
. | few | TRBJ2-2 | TRBV12-3/TRBV12-4 | CASSDQGRWTGELFF | TGTGCCAGCAGTGATCAAGGGCGTTGGACCGGGGAGCTGTTTTTT
. | few | TRBJ2-1 | TRBV5-1 | CASSHDRNSDNEQFF | TGCGCCAGCAGTCATGACCGGAACAGCGACAATGAGCAGTTCTTC
TRBD2 | many | TRBJ2-7 | TRBV6-2/TRBV6-3 | CASSKLIERGIYEQYF | TGTGCCAGCAGTAAACTCATTGAGCGGGGGATCTACGAGCAGTACTTC
. | many | TRBJ2-5 | TRBV20-1 | CSAKGEETQYF | TGCAGTGCTAAGGGGGAGGAGACCCAGTACTTC
TRBD1 | many | TRBJ2-1 | TRBV7-8 | CASSSRIGTGGNEQFF | TGTGCCAGCAGCTCCAGGATTGGGACAGGGGGCAATGAGCAGTTCTTC
. | many | TRBJ1-1 | TRBV19 | CASSFGGRGNTEAFF | TGTGCCAGTAGTTTCGGAGGGAGGGGGAACACTGAAGCTTTCTTT
. | many | TRBJ1-2 | TRBV18 | CASSPGTPSLNYGYTF | TGTGCCAGCTCCCCAGGGACACCGTCCCTTAACTATGGCTACACCTTC
. | many | TRBJ1-5 | TRBV30 | CAWSVRVNQPQHF | TGTGCCTGGAGTGTAAGGGTAAACCAGCCCCAGCATTTT
. | many | TRBJ1-5 | TRBV11-2 | CASSLAGLSNQPQHF | TGTGCCAGCAGCTTAGCCGGGCTTAGCAATCAGCCCCAGCATTTT
. | few | TRBJ1-4 | TRBV7-9 | CASSRHVESNEKLFF | TGTGCCAGCAGCAGGCACGTAGAATCAAATGAAAAACTGTTTTTT
. | few | TRBJ1-2 | TRBV19 | CASSMGLTGSYGYTF | TGTGCCAGTAGTATGGGATTAACAGGGAGCTATGGCTACACCTTC
. | . | TRBJ1-5 | TRBV12-3/TRBV12-4 | CASSFTGQPQHF | TGTGCCAGCAGCTTCACGGGACAGCCCCAGCATTTT
. | . | TRBJ2-7 | TRBV11-2 | CASSPGVGSHEQYF | TGTGCCAGCAGCCCCGGGGTGGGGTCCCACGAGCAGTACTTC
. | . | TRBJ2-3 | TRBV5-1 | CASSLAVGSTDTQYF | TGCGCCAGCAGCTTGGCCGTCGGAAGCACAGATACGCAGTATTTT
TRBD1 | . | TRBJ1-4 | TRBV11-3 | CASSPNRGNEKLFF | TGTGCCAGCAGCCCGAACAGGGGTAATGAAAAACTGTTTTTT
. | many | TRBJ2-1 | TRBV11-3 | CASNGRGRDEQFF | TGTGCCAGCAACGGGAGAGGGAGAGATGAGCAGTTCTTC
TRBD1 | few | TRBJ2-5 | TRBV19 | CATSRTGQGTQYF | TGTGCCACCTCTCGGACAGGGCAAGGGACCCAGTACTTC
. | few | TRBJ1-3 | TRBV2 | CASRGTSPGNTIYF | TGTGCCAGCAGGGGGACAAGTCCTGGAAACACCATATATTTT
. | many | TRBJ2-5 | TRBV5-1 | CASSPLSGRETQYF | TGCGCCAGCAGCCCCTTGAGCGGGCGGGAGACCCAGTACTTC
TRBD2 | once | TRBJ2-1 | TRBV6-1 | CASSGGTSTEQFF | TGTGCCAGCAGTGGTGGGACTAGCACTGAGCAGTTCTTC
TRBD2 | few | TRBJ2-1 | TRBV19 | CASRSSRGSQFF | TGTGCCAGTAGATCATCCCGCGGGAGTCAGTTCTTC
. | many | TRBJ2-2 | TRBV2 | CAAKQEGLAGELFF | TGTGCCGCAAAACAGGAGGGTTTAGCCGGGGAGCTGTTTTTT
. | many | TRBJ1-1 | TRBV10-3 | CAISEWVGGTEAFF | TGTGCCATCAGTGAGTGGGTAGGGGGTACTGAAGCTTTCTTT
TRBD2 | many | TRBJ2-3 | TRBV6-1 | CASRGQPGLAGHTETTQYF | TGTGCCAGCAGGGGCCAGCCGGGACTAGCGGGACATACCGAGACTACGCAGTATTTT